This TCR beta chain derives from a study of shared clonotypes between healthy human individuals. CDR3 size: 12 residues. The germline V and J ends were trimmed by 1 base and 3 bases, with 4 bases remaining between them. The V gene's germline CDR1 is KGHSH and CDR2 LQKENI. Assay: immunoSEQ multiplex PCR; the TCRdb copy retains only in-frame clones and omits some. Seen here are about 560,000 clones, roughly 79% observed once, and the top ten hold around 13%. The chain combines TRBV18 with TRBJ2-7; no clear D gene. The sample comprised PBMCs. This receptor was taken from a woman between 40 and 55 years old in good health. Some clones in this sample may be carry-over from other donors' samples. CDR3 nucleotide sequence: TGTGCCAGCTCACCACAAGTCTACGAGCAGTACTTC. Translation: CASSPQVYEQYF.